This T cell receptor beta chain was retrieved from a study of shared clonotypes between healthy human individuals. In the study overall: Each donor's CD8 memory used one plate, CD8 naive two, each CD4 subset three.

Profiled with immunoSEQ multiplex PCR; TCRdb holds only in-frame clones, not every one. The table shows a few million clones, with around 94% occurring only once. Germline-derived CDR1 and CDR2 are LNHNV and YYDKDF (reference sequence). The length of the CDR3 is 17 residues. V was clipped by 1 base and J by 2 bases, with 18 bases between them. Whole-study findings and limits: Naive CD4 clonotype sharing across several donors was approximately 5%.

Of note for this clone: Its antigen is unidentified.

Specimen: naive CD4+ T cells sorted from blood. The subset is: CD45RA+ positively selected. The chain joins TRBV15 to TRBJ2-7; a possible D gene is TRBD2 (5 bases). The origin of this receptor is a man aged 18 to 30 in good health. Here the CDR3 DNA reads TGTGCCACCAGCAGAGCGATCCGGCTAGCTAGTCCCTACGAGCAGTACTTC. Translating gives CATSRAIRLASPYEQYF.